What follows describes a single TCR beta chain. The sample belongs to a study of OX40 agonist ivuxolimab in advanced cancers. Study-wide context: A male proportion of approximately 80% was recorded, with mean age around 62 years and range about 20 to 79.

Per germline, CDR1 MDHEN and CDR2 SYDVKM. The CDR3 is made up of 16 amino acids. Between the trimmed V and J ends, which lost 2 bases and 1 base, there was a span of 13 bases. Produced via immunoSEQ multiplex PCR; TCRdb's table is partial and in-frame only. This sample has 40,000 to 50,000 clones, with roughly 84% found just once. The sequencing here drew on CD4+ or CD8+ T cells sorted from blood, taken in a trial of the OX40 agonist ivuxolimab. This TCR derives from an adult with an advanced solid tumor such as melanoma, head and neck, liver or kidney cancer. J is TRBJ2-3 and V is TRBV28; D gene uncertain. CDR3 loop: CASSLNRAGRTDTQYF. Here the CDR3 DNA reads TGTGCCAGCAGTTTAAATCGGGCAGGACGCACAGATACGCAGTATTTT.